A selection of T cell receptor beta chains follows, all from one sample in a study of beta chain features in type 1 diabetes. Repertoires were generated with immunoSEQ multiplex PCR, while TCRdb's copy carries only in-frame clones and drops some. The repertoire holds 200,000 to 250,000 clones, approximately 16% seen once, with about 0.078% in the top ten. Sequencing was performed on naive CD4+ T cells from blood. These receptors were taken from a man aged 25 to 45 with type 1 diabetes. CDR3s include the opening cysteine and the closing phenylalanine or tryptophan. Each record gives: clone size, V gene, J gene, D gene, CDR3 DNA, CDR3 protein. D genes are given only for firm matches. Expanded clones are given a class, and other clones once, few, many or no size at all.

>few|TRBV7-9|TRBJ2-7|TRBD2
TGTGCCAGCAGCTTATTAGCGGGAGAGGTGGAGGAGCAGTACTTC
CASSLLAGEVEEQYF
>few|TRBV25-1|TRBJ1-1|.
TGTGCCAGCAGTGGGGGCCAGTCTGAAGCTTTCTTT
CASSGGQSEAFF
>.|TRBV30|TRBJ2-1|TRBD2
TGTGCCTGGAGTACGGGAGGGACTAGCGGGAGCCGGCTAGAGCAGTTCTTC
CAWSTGGTSGSRLEQFF
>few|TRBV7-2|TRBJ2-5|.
TGTGCCAGTCGGACAGACTCCAACCAAGAGACCCAGTACTTC
CASRTDSNQETQYF
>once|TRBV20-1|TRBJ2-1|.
TGCAGTGCTAGAGTTCAGGAGCAGTTCTTC
CSARVQEQFF
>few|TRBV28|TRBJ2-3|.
TGTGCCAGCAGTTTTACCGGGATCACAGATACGCAGTATTTT
CASSFTGITDTQYF
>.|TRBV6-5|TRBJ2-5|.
TGTGCCAGCAGTCCGACAGGCGGAGAGACCCAGTACTTC
CASSPTGGETQYF
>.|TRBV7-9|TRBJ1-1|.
TGTGCCAGCAGCAGATCCGGGAACACTGAAGCTTTCTTT
CASSRSGNTEAFF
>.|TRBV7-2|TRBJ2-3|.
TGTGCCAGCAGCTTATTAGCGTTCGGCACAGATACGCAGTATTTT
CASSLLAFGTDTQYF
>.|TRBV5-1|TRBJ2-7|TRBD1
TGCGCCAGCAGCTCCCGGGACAGCTCCTACGAGCAGTACTTC
CASSSRDSSYEQYF